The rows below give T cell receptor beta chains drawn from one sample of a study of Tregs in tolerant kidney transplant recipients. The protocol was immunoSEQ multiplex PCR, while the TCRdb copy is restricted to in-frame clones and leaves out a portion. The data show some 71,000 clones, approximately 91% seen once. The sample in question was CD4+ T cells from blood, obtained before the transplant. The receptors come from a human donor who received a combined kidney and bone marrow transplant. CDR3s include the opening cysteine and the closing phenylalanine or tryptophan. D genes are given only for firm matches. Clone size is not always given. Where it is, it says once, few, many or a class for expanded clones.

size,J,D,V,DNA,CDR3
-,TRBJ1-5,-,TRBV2,TGTGCCAGCAGCACGACAGGTAGTTATCAGCCCCAGCATTTT,CASSTTGSYQPQHF
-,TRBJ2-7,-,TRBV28,TGTGCCAGCAGCTCAGACAACAGGTACGAGCAGTACTTC,CASSSDNRYEQYF
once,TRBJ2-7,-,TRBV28,TGTGCCAGCAGTTCCCCCGGGGAATCCTACGAGCAGTACTTC,CASSSPGESYEQYF
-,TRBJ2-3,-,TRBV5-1,TGCGCCAGCAGCCCCGGGGTCGGGAGCACAGATACGCAGTATTTT,CASSPGVGSTDTQYF
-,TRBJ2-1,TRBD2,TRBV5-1,TGCGCCAGCAGCTTGGCTGGGACTACCTCCTACAATGAGCAGTTCTTC,CASSLAGTTSYNEQFF
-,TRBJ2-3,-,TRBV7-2,TGTGCCAGCAGCTTAGCCGGGAAGCCTAGCACAGATACGCAGTATTTT,CASSLAGKPSTDTQYF
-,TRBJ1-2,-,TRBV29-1,TGCAGCGTCACAGCAAACTCTAACTATGGCTACACCTTC,CSVTANSNYGYTF
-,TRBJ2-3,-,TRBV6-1,TGTGCCAGCAGTGAACTAGCGTTCCGGGGCGCAGATACGCAGTATTTT,CASSELAFRGADTQYF
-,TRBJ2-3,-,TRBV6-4,TGTGCCAGCAGTTTCACAGCCACAGATACGCAGTATTTT,CASSFTATDTQYF
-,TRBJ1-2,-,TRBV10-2,TGCGCCAGCAGTGATCTGGGATCTGGGGGGGACTATGGCTACACCTTC,CASSDLGSGGDYGYTF
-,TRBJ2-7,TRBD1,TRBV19,TGTGCCAGTAGTCCGGACAGGGCGAGCTACGAGCAGTACTTC,CASSPDRASYEQYF
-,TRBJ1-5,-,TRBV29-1,TGCAGCGTTCGAAACAGGACGAGCAATCAGCCCCAGCATTTT,CSVRNRTSNQPQHF
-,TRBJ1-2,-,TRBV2,TGTGCCAGCAGTGAAACGGACAGTAACTATGGCTACACCTTC,CASSETDSNYGYTF
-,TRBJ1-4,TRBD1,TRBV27,TGTGCCAGCAGTTTGTCGACAGGGGCTTATAATGAAAAACTGTTTTTT,CASSLSTGAYNEKLFF
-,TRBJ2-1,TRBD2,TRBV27,TGTGCCAGCAGAGGAACTAGCGACCGGGGCTGGTTCTTC,CASRGTSDRGWFF
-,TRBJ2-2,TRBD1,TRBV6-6,TGTGCCAGCAGAGTTACAGGGGTTGTGACCGGGGAGCTGTTTTTT,CASRVTGVVTGELFF
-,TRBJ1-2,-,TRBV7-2,TGTGCCAGCAGCCCCTGGGGGGATGGCTACACCTTC,CASSPWGDGYTF
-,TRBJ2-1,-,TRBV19,TGTGCCAGTAGTATGGCGGGGACCCTATTTAATGAGCAGTTCTTC,CASSMAGTLFNEQFF
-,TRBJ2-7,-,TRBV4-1,TGCGCCAGCAGCCAAGAAGGGCCTCCCAGGACAACGGGGCAGTACTTC,CASSQEGPPRTTGQYF
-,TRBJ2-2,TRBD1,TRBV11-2,TGTGCCAGCAGCTTGGACAGGGGGCGTGACACCGGGGAGCTGTTTTTT,CASSLDRGRDTGELFF